A selection of T cell receptor beta chains follows, all from one sample in a study of blood T cell repertoires in COVID-19. Method: immunoSEQ multiplex PCR; TCRdb's copy keeps in-frame clones and lacks some. The sample carries about 250,000 clones, roughly 84% recorded once. Sample: PBMCs or T cells enriched from blood (not recorded which). The receptors were sampled from a man over 45 who had recovered from COVID-19. CDR3s include the opening cysteine and the closing phenylalanine or tryptophan.

TRBV5-4,CASSSQTGVNSPLHF
TRBV27,CASRRTGAIMNTEAFF
TRBV9,CASSVAGDVYTGELFF
TRBV7-3,CASSYDRGPYGYTF
TRBV10-3,CAISGQNSNTEAFF
TRBV27,CASSSTEINEKLFF
TRBV27,CASRGLYTEQFF
TRBV10-3,CAISSAPGTEAFF
TRBV7-2,CASSNGRRLSYEQYF
TRBV5-1,CASSWVAAYAELFF
TRBV27,CASASWGLGGRNEKLFF
TRBV6-1,CASSEGGQGHEQYF
TRBV3-1/TRBV3-2,CASSQDGGGAMGTDTQYF
TRBV3-1/TRBV3-2,CASSPIPRDRSTYEQYF
TRBV5-1,CASSAGGGTEKLFF
TRBV6-6,CASGGQGDQPQHF
TRBV19,CASSMAGGNTGELFF
TRBV10-1,CASSESTGSTGELFF